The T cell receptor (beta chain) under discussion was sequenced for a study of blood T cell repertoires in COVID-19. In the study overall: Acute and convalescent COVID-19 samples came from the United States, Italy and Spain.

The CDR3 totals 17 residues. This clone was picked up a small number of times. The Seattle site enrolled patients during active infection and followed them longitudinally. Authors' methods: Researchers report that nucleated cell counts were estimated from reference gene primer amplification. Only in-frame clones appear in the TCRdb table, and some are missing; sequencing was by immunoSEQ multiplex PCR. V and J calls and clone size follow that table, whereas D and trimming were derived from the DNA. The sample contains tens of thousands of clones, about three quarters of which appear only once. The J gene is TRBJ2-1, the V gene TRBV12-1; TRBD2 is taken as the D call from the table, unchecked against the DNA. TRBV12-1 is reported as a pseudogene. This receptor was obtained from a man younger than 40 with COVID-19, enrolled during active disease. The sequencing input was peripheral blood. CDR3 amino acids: CASSSASLAHSYNEQFF. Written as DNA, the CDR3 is TGTGCCAGCAGCTCCGCCTCACTAGCGCACTCCTACAATGAGCAGTTCTTC.